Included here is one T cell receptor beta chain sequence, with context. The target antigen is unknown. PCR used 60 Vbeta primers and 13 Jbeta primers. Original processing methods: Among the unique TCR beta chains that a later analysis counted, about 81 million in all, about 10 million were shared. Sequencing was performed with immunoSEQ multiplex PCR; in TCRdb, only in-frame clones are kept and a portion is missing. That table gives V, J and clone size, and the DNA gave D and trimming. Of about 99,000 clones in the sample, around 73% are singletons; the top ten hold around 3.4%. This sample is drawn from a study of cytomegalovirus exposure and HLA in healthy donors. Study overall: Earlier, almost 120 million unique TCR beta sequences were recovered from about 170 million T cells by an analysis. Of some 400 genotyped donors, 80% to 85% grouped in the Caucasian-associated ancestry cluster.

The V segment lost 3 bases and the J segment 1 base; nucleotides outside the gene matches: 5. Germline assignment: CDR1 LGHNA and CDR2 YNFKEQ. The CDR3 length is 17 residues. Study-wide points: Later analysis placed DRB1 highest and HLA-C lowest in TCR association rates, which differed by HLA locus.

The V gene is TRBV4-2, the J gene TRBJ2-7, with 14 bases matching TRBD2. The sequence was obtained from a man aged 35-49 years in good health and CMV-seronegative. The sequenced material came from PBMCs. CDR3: CASSQAGTSGGSYEQYF. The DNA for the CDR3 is TGTGCCAGCAGCCAGGCAGGGACTAGCGGGGGTTCCTACGAGCAGTACTTC.